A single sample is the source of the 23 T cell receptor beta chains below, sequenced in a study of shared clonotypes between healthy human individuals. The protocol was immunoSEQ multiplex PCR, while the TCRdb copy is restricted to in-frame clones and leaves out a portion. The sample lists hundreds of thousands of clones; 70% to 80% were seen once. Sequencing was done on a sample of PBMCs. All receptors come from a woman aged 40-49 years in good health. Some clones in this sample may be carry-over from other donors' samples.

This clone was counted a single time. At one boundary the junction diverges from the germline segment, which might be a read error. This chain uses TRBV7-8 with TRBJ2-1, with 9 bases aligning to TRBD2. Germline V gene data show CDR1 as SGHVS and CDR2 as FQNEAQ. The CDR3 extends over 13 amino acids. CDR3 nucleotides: TGTGTCAGCCACCTAGCGGGAATAAATGAGCAGTTCTTC. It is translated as CVSHLAGINEQFF.

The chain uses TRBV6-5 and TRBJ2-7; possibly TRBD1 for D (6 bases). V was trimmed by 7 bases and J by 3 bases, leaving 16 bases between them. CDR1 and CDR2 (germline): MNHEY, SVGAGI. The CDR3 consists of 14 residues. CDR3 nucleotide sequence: TGTGCCAGCAACCCCTTAGGGGGTAACTACGAGCAGTACTTC. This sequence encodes CASNPLGGNYEQYF.

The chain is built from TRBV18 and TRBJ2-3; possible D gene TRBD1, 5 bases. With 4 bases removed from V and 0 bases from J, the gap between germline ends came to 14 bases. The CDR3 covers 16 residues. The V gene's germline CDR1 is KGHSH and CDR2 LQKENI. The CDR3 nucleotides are TGTGCCAGCTCACGTGCTGGTGGACACAGCACAGATACGCAGTATTTT. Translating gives CASSRAGGHSTDTQYF. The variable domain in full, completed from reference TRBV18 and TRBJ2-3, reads NAGVMQNPRHLVRRRGQEARLRCSPMKGHSHVYWYRQLPEEGLKFMVYLQKENIIDESGMPKERFSAEFPKEGPSILRIQQVVRGDSAAYFCASSRAGGHSTDTQYFGPGTRLTVL.

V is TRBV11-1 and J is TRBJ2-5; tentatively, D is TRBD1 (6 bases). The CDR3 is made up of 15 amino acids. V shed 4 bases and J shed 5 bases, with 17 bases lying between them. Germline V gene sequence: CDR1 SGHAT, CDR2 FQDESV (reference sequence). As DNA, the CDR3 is TGTGCCAGCAGCTCCTTCGAGGGGACAAGGGAGACCCAGTACTTC. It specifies CASSSFEGTRETQYF.

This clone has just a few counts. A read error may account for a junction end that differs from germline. CDR3: CASSVATGDYDEQFF. DNA for the CDR3: TGTGCCAGCAGCGTCGCTACAGGGGACTACGATGAGCAGTTCTTC. This chain joins TRBV11-2 and TRBJ2-1; perhaps D is TRBD1 or TRBD2 (7 bases each). The CDR3 runs 15 residues. Germline assignment: CDR1 SGHAT and CDR2 FQNNGV.

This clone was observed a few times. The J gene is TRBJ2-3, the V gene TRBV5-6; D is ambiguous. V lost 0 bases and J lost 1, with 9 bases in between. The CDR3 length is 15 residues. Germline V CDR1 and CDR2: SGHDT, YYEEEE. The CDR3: CASSLVASGTDTQYF. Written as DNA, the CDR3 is TGTGCCAGCAGCTTGGTCGCCAGTGGCACAGATACGCAGTATTTT.

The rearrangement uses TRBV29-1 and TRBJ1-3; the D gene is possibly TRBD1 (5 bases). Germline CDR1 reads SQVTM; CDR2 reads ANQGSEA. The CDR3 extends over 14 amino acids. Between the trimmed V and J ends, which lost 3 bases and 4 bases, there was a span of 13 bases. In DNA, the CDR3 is TGCAGCGTTGAGTTGACAGATTACGGAAACACCATATATTTT. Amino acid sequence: CSVELTDYGNTIYF.

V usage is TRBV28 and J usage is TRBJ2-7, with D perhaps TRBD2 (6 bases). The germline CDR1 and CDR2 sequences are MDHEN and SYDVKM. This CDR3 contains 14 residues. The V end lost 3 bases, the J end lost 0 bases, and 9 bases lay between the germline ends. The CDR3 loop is CASSFGRTSYEQYF. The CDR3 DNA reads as TGTGCCAGCAGTTTTGGGAGGACCTCCTACGAGCAGTACTTC.

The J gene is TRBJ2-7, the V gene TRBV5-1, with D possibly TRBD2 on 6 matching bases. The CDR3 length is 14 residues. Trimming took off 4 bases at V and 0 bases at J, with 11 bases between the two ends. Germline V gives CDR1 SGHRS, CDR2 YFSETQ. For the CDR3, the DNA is TGCGCCAGCAGCACGATGACTAGCTCCTACGAGCAGTACTTC. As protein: CASSTMTSSYEQYF.

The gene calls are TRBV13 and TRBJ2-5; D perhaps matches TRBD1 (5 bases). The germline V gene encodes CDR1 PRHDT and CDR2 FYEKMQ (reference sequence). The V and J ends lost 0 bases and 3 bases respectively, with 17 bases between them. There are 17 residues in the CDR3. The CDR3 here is CASSLGLARIGEETQYF. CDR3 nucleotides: TGTGCCAGCAGCTTAGGCCTCGCACGGATAGGGGAAGAGACCCAGTACTTC.

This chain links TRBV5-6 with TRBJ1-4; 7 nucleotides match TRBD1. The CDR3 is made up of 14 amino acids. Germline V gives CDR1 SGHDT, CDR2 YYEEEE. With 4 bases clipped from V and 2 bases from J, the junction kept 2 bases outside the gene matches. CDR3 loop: CASSGTETNEKLFF. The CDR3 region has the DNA TGTGCCAGCAGCGGGACAGAGACTAATGAAAAACTGTTTTTT.

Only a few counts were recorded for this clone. The CDR3 loop is CASSQEVDRFSQPQHF. The CDR3 DNA is TGCGCCAGCAGCCAAGAAGTAGACAGGTTTAGTCAGCCCCAGCATTTT. The chain carries TRBV4-3 and TRBJ1-5; D is possibly TRBD1 (6 bases). Trimming removed 0 bases from V and 6 bases from J, with 15 bases in between. This CDR3 contains 16 residues. The V gene's germline CDR1 is LGHNA and CDR2 YSLEER.

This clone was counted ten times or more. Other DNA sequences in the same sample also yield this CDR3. The CDR3 is CASSRTGGANTGELFF. The CDR3, as DNA: TGCGCCAGCAGCCGGACAGGGGGCGCAAACACCGGGGAGCTGTTTTTT. This chain connects TRBV5-1 to TRBJ2-2, with TRBD1 matching 11 bases. V lost 4 bases, J lost 2 bases, and 4 bases stayed unmatched. The CDR3 consists of 16 residues. Germline V lookup: CDR1 SGHRS, CDR2 YFSETQ.

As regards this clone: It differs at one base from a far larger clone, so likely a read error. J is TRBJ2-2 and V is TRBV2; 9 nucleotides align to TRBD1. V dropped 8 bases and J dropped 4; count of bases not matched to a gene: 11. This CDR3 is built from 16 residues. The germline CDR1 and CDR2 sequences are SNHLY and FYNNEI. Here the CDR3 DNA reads TGTGCCAGCTCCTGGACAGGGGTCGGTCTCACCGGGGAGCTGTTTTTT. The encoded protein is CASSWTGVGLTGELFF.

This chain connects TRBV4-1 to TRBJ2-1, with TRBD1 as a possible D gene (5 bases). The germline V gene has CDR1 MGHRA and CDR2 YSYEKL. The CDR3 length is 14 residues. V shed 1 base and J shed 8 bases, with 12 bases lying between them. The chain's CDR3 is CASSQGEGADEQFF. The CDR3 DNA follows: TGCGCCAGCAGCCAAGGGGAAGGGGCCGATGAGCAGTTCTTC.

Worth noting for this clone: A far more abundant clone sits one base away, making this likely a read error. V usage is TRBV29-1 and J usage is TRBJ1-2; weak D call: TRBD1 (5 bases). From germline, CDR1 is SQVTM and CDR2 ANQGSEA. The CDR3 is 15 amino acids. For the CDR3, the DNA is TGCAGCGTTGAAGTATTAGGGCAGGGATACTATGGCCACACCTTC. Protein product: CSVEVLGQGYYGHTF.

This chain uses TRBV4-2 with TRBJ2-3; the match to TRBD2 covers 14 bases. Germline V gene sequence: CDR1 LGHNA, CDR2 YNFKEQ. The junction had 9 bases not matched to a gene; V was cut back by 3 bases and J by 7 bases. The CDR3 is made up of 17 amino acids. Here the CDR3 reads CASSHGTGTSGSNTQYF. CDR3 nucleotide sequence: TGTGCCAGCAGCCATGGCACCGGGACTAGCGGGAGCAATACGCAGTATTTT.

CDR3 sequence reads: CASSLNRGDEKLFF. The CDR3 DNA reads as TGTGCCAGCAGCTTAAACAGGGGGGATGAAAAACTGTTTTTT. The V gene is TRBV7-9, the J gene TRBJ1-4; TRBD1 agrees at 8 bases. The CDR3 is 14 residues long. The V gene's germline CDR1 is SEHNR and CDR2 FQNEAQ (reference sequence). V lost 2 bases, J lost 6 bases, and 2 bases stayed unmatched.

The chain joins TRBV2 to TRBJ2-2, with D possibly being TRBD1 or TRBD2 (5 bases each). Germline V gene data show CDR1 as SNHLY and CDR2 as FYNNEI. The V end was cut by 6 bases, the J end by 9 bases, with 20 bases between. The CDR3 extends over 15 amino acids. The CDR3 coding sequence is TGTGCCAGCAGACCCGGGACCGGGGCGTCAAGGGAGCTGTTTTTT. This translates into CASRPGTGASRELFF.

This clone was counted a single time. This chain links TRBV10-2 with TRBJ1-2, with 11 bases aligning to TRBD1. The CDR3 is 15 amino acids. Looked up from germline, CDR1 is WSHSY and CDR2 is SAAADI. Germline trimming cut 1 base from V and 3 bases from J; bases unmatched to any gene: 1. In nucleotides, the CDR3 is TGCGCCAGCAGTGAGTTGGGACAGGGGGACTATGGCTACACCTTC. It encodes CASSELGQGDYGYTF.

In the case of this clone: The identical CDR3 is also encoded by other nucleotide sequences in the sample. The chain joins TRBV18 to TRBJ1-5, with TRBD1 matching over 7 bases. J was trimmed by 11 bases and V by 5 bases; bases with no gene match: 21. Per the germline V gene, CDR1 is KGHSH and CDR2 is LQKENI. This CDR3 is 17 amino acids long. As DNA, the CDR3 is TGTGCCAGCTCATCCACTAGGCCGGGACAGAGTATTTGGGCCCAGCATTTT. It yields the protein CASSSTRPGQSIWAQHF.

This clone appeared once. CDR3 DNA: TGTGCCTGGAGTGGAGGAGAAGAAGAGACCCAGTACTTC. It specifies CAWSGGEEETQYF. The chain uses TRBV30 and TRBJ2-5; D is uncertain. The CDR3 extends over 13 amino acids. V dropped 1 base and J dropped 3 bases, with 9 bases sitting between them. Germline V gene data show CDR1 as GTSNPN and CDR2 as SVGIG (reference sequence).

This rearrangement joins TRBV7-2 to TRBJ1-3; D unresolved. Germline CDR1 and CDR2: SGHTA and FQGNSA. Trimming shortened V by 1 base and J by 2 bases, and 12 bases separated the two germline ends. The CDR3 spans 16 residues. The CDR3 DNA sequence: TGTGCCAGCAGCTTAGGGTCCCCTCTGGCTGGAAACACCATATATTTT. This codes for CASSLGSPLAGNTIYF.